This TCR beta chain emerged from a study of cytomegalovirus exposure and HLA in healthy donors. Deletions cut 2 bases from V and 7 bases from J, with 9 bases between. Germline loops: CDR1 SGHTA, CDR2 FQGNSA. CDR3 length: 13 residues. A multiplex PCR was run with 60 Vbeta primers and 13 Jbeta primers. Using immunoSEQ multiplex PCR, the repertoire was profiled, and TCRdb retains in-frame clones only, with some absent. The sample holds around 190,000 clones; roughly 77% are singletons and the top ten take 1.6%. Sequenced input: PBMCs. This receptor was obtained from a woman in her forties or fifties in good health and CMV-seronegative. The gene calls are TRBV7-2 and TRBJ2-1; D uncertain. The CDR3 nucleotides read TGTGCCAGCAGCTTACAGCGTGGTAATGAGCAGTTCTTC. It is translated as CASSLQRGNEQFF.